A selection of T cell receptor beta chains follows, all from one sample in a study of CD8+ T cells in alopecia areata. Libraries were prepared by immunoSEQ multiplex PCR; TCRdb keeps only in-frame clonotypes and omits some of them. The sample includes almost 250,000 clones, less than 80% seen only once; the top ten take about 1.3%. Specimen: CD4+ T cells sorted from blood, collected at week 0. These receptors all come from a human donor with alopecia areata. Both conserved end residues are part of each CDR3. D genes are given only for firm matches. Clone sizes are given selectively: once, few, many, or a class where the clone is expanded.

length,size,D,J,V,DNA,CDR3
17,NA,NA,TRBJ2-5,TRBV27,TGTGCCAGCAGGCGCTTAGGGGCCCAATCGTACCAAGAGACCCAGTACTTC,CASRRLGAQSYQETQYF
12,few,NA,TRBJ2-7,TRBV5-1,TGCGCCAGCAGCTTGGTAGGCTACGAGCAGTACTTC,CASSLVGYEQYF
14,NA,NA,TRBJ2-7,TRBV5-1,TGCGCCAGCAGCACCGGAGGGAACTCCTACGAGCAGTACTTC,CASSTGGNSYEQYF
12,few,NA,TRBJ2-7,TRBV29-1,TGCAGCCTTAGAGGGGTCGGGTACGAGCAGTACTTC,CSLRGVGYEQYF
15,NA,NA,TRBJ1-1,TRBV6-5,TGTGCCAGCAGTTACGACTCAGTGCCGAACACTGAAGCTTTCTTT,CASSYDSVPNTEAFF
10,NA,NA,TRBJ2-2,TRBV30,TGTGCCTGGAGTACCGGGGAGCTGTTTTTT,CAWSTGELFF
15,few,NA,TRBJ1-1,TRBV5-1,TGCGCCAGCAGCTTGGTACCGGCTATGAACACTGAAGCTTTCTTT,CASSLVPAMNTEAFF
16,NA,TRBD2,TRBJ2-5,TRBV13,TGTGCCAGCAGCCAACGAATAGCGGGGGCTCAAGAGACCCAGTACTTC,CASSQRIAGAQETQYF
11,NA,NA,TRBJ2-7,TRBV30,TGTGCCTCCAAGGGCACCTACGAGCAGTACTTC,CASKGTYEQYF
14,NA,TRBD1,TRBJ1-6,TRBV30,TGTGCCTGGAATGGAGACAGGGGGAGTTCACCCCTCCACTTT,CAWNGDRGSSPLHF
8,NA,NA,TRBJ1-2,TRBV20-1,TGCAGTGCTAGAGATAGGACCTTC,CSARDRTF
15,once,TRBD1,TRBJ2-2,TRBV29-1,TGCAGCGTTTACTCCGGGACAGGGGACACCGGGGAGCTGTTTTTT,CSVYSGTGDTGELFF
13,NA,NA,TRBJ2-5,TRBV7-9,TGTGCCAGCAGCTTAATTGGGAAAGAGACCCAGTACTTC,CASSLIGKETQYF
14,NA,NA,TRBJ2-3,TRBV6-5,TGTGCCAGCAGCCCCCGGGGCGGCACAGATACGCAGTATTTT,CASSPRGGTDTQYF
16,NA,NA,TRBJ1-5,TRBV6-6,TGTGCCAGCAGTTACGCGGACGGATGGGGCAATCAGCCCCAGCATTTT,CASSYADGWGNQPQHF
14,NA,TRBD1,TRBJ1-5,TRBV7-9,TGTGCCAGCAGCTTAGGAGGGGGCAGTCAGCCCCAGCATTTT,CASSLGGGSQPQHF
18,NA,TRBD2,TRBJ2-2,TRBV10-3,TGTGCCATCAGTGAGTCGTTAGCGGGGTCGCCGAACACCGGGGAGCTGTTTTTT,CAISESLAGSPNTGELFF
16,NA,NA,TRBJ1-2,TRBV15,TGTGCCACCAGCAGAGATCGAGGGGCAGCTAACTATGGCTACACCTTC,CATSRDRGAANYGYTF
14,NA,TRBD1,TRBJ1-1,TRBV5-1,TGCGCCAGCAGCTGGACAGGGCGAAGCACTGAAGCTTTCTTT,CASSWTGRSTEAFF
12,NA,NA,TRBJ2-7,TRBV5-6,TGTGCCAGCAGCTCCAGGATGCGCGAGCAGTACTTC,CASSSRMREQYF
17,NA,TRBD1,TRBJ2-1,TRBV4-2,TGTGCCAGCAGCCAAGATCGGGGCAGGGGGTCCTACAATGAGCAGTTCTTC,CASSQDRGRGSYNEQFF
14,NA,NA,TRBJ2-7,TRBV27,TGTGCCAGCAACCCTACCCATACTACGAGACAGCAGTACTTC,CASNPTHTTRQQYF
17,NA,TRBD1,TRBJ2-3,TRBV15,TGTGCCACCAGCAGACACCTGACAGGGGGTGGTACAGATACGCAGTATTTT,CATSRHLTGGGTDTQYF
14,NA,NA,TRBJ2-3,TRBV6-1,TGTGCCGGAGCCGAACAGGGAAGAACAGATACGCAGTATTTT,CAGAEQGRTDTQYF
12,NA,NA,TRBJ1-6,TRBV30,TGTGCCTGGAACGACCAAAATTCACCCCTCCACTTT,CAWNDQNSPLHF
16,NA,NA,TRBJ2-5,TRBV29-1,TGCAGCGTCCGTGGGGGCATGGCCCCGAGCCGAGAGACCCAGTACTTC,CSVRGGMAPSRETQYF
15,NA,NA,TRBJ2-3,TRBV25-1,TGTGCCAGCGCAAGTTGGGGGAGTGGGACAGATACGCAGTATTTT,CASASWGSGTDTQYF